This TCR beta chain was recorded in a study of blood T cell repertoires in COVID-19. Produced via immunoSEQ multiplex PCR; TCRdb's table is partial and in-frame only. The sample lists about 100,000 clones; approximately 90% were seen once. The CDR3 consists of 17 residues. V dropped 6 bases and J dropped 4; count of bases not matched to a gene: 16. Germline loops: CDR1 SGHDT, CDR2 YYEEEE. The chain combines TRBV5-6 with TRBJ2-1; TRBD2 matches at 7 bases. The sequence came from a man aged 45-65 years with active COVID-19. Input material: peripheral blood. CDR3 residues: CASTTRRAGEIYNEQFF. In DNA, the CDR3 is TGTGCCAGCACCACTCGAAGGGCGGGAGAAATTTACAATGAGCAGTTCTTC.